This T cell receptor beta chain came from a study of CD8+CD57+ T cells in acquired aplastic anemia. This CDR3 is built from 14 residues. V was clipped by 2 bases and J by 0 bases, with 7 bases between them. Germline V lookup: CDR1 MNHEY, CDR2 SMNVEV (reference sequence). For CDR3 and TCR beta VDJ profiling, genomic DNA was the template used. One entry per CDR3 protein, called by TCRdb with MiXCR from the reads. Of approximately 190,000 distinct CDR3 sequences in the sample, about three fifths were seen once. The receptor's source is a human donor with severe aplastic anemia or a healthy control (not recorded which). The rearrangement links TRBV27 to TRBJ1-1; no definite D call. Sequenced material: sorted CD4+, CD8+, or CD8+CD57+ T cells (not recorded which) from PBMCs. CDR3 in DNA: TGTGCCAGCAGTTTAACCGGGGTGAACACTGAAGCTTTCTTT. Translating gives CASSLTGVNTEAFF.